This T cell receptor beta chain comes out of a study of neurological immune-mediated disorders. MiXCR was run by TCRdb on the 5' RACE reads, yielding one entry per CDR3 protein. The top ten clones hold about 20% of a sample with tens of thousands of distinct CDR3 sequences, about 9.4% of them seen once. The starting material, 2 million PBMCs stored at -80 C, gave rise to the unsorted libraries. This clonotype was counted many times. The CDR3 covers 13 residues. V lost 3 bases to trimming and J lost 3 bases, with 8 bases between them. The germline gives CDR1 SGHTA, CDR2 FQGNSA. The genes are TRBV7-2 and TRBJ1-2; tentatively, D is TRBD1 (6 bases). The sequenced sample consisted of PBMCs. This receptor was taken from a woman in her thirties or forties with HTLV-1-associated myelopathy (HAM/TSP). As DNA, the CDR3 is TGTGCCAGCAGCTTCTCAGGGGACTATGGCTACACCTTC. Translated, it gives CASSFSGDYGYTF.